One sample yielded the 26 T cell receptor beta chains listed below, sequenced in a study of T cells in localized non-small cell lung cancer. TCRdb keeps only in-frame clones here, not all; method: immunoSEQ multiplex PCR. The sample lists around 92,000 clones, roughly 93% occurring once. The input for sequencing was PBMCs, taken before any cancer treatment. The receptor set was obtained from a woman between 35 and 70 years old with stage II squamous cell lung carcinoma.

The DNA of the CDR3 is TGTGCCAGCCAACGCGGGACAGCACGGGGTGGCTATGGCTACACCTTC. Translating gives CASQRGTARGGYGYTF. The chain joins TRBV11-2 to TRBJ1-2; 7 bases match TRBD1. Germline CDR1 is SGHAT and CDR2 is FQNNGV. V lost 8 bases, J lost 4 bases, and 16 bases stayed unmatched. The CDR3 is 16 residues long.

The gene calls are TRBV5-4 and TRBJ1-4, with D uncertain. CDR1 and CDR2 from the germline V gene are SGHNT and YYREEE (reference sequence). This CDR3 comprises 14 residues. Trimming shortened V by 2 bases and J by 1 base, and 6 bases separated the two germline ends. CDR3 residues: CASSFGVTNEKLFF. The CDR3 DNA reads as TGTGCCAGCAGCTTCGGGGTAACTAATGAAAAACTGTTTTTT.

The chain is built from TRBV5-1 and TRBJ1-6, with 7 nucleotides matching TRBD1. CDR3 length: 16 residues. Germline CDR1 reads SGHRS; CDR2 reads YFSETQ. With 1 base clipped from V and 5 bases from J, the junction kept 6 bases outside the gene matches. CDR3 in DNA: TGCGCCAGCAGCTTGACGGCCGGGACAGATAATTCACCCCTCCACTTT. Translated: CASSLTAGTDNSPLHF.

The chain carries TRBV27 and TRBJ2-2, with 10 bases lining up with TRBD1. This CDR3 is 16 amino acids long. V shed 5 bases, J shed 3 bases, and the junction held 6 bases outside the gene matches. Germline values: CDR1 MNHEY, CDR2 SMNVEV (reference sequence). The CDR3 sequence is CASSDTGTGDTGELFF. In nucleotides, the CDR3 is TGTGCCAGCAGTGACACCGGGACAGGGGACACCGGGGAGCTGTTTTTT.

The chain is built from TRBV7-9 and TRBJ2-1, with TRBD1 matching 8 bases. With V trimmed by 4 bases and J by 0 bases, 11 bases remained unmatched. The CDR3 contains 18 residues. The germline CDR1 and CDR2 sequences are SEHNR and FQNEAQ (reference sequence). CDR3 sequence (DNA): TGTGCCAGCAGCTCTGGACAGGGACCGGGTGGCTCCTACAATGAGCAGTTCTTC. Translating gives CASSSGQGPGGSYNEQFF.

The chain carries TRBV21-1 and TRBJ2-3; the table's D call, TRBD2, was not checked against the DNA. TRBV21-1 corresponds to a pseudogene. This CDR3 has 15 amino acids. Written as DNA, the CDR3 is TGTGTAACTGGTGTGGCGGGGTGTGGCACAGATACGCAGTATTTT. Its protein is CVTGVAGCGTDTQYF.

This clone has more than one count but fewer than ten. The V call is TRBV6-5, the J call TRBJ2-7; 13 nucleotides line up with TRBD2. From germline, CDR1 is MNHEY and CDR2 SVGAGI. V shed 6 bases and J 6 bases; nucleotides not matched to a gene: 8. This CDR3 spans 15 amino acids. The CDR3 region has the DNA TGTGCCAGCAGCCTACTAGCGGGAGGGTCTGGCGAGCAGTACTTC. It is translated as CASSLLAGGSGEQYF.

This sequence joins TRBV29-1 and TRBJ2-6; tentatively, D is TRBD1 (5 bases). The ends were cut back, 0 bases at V and 2 bases at J, with 29 bases in the middle. Per germline, CDR1 SQVTM and CDR2 ANQGSEA. CDR3 length: 22 residues. For the CDR3, the DNA is TGCAGCGTTGAAGAACGAGTCTGGACATCCCCTTGGAATGGCGCTGGGGCCAACGTCCTGACTTTC. As protein: CSVEERVWTSPWNGAGANVLTF.

V is TRBV5-1 and J is TRBJ2-5, with D unclear. V was clipped by 4 bases and J by 5 bases, with 15 bases between them. CDR3 length equals 14 residues. Germline V gene sequence: CDR1 SGHRS, CDR2 YFSETQ. CDR3 sequence reads: CASSLLGFGETQYF. The CDR3 DNA reads TGCGCCAGCAGCCTCTTAGGGTTTGGGGAGACCCAGTACTTC.

The V gene is TRBV11-3, the J gene TRBJ2-2, with D possibly matching TRBD1 (6 bases). CDR3 length: 15 amino acids. Germline V CDR1 and CDR2: SGHNT, YENEEA. Trimming removed 5 bases from V and 5 bases from J, with 15 bases in between. Here the CDR3 DNA reads TGTGCCAGCAGCAAGTACTCAGGGGATACCGGGGAGCTGTTTTTT. It specifies CASSKYSGDTGELFF.

This chain links TRBV4-2 with TRBJ1-3; D remains unclear. Germline loops: CDR1 LGHNA, CDR2 YNFKEQ. Trimming took off 0 bases at V and 4 bases at J, with 13 bases between the two ends. This CDR3 comprises 16 residues. CDR3: CASSQDETLGGNTIYF. The DNA for the CDR3 is TGTGCCAGCAGCCAAGATGAGACTCTAGGGGGAAACACCATATATTTT.

V and J are TRBV5-4 and TRBJ1-1, with no clear D. Trimming cost V 3 bases and J 2 bases, with 11 bases left between them. Germline V gives CDR1 SGHNT, CDR2 YYREEE (reference sequence). This CDR3 is built from 14 residues. The CDR3 region has the DNA TGTGCCAGCAGCTCCCCCGGGAGTAACACTGAAGCTTTCTTT. Protein: CASSSPGSNTEAFF.

The chain combines TRBV19 with TRBJ2-1; D tentatively fits TRBD1 or TRBD2 (6 bases each). Germline V CDR1 and CDR2: LNHDA, SQIVND (reference sequence). This CDR3 is 12 amino acids long. The V end lost 3 bases, the J end lost 11 bases, and 11 bases lay between the germline ends. The CDR3 protein is CASSMIGGKQFF. CDR3 DNA: TGTGCCAGTAGTATGATAGGGGGGAAGCAGTTCTTC.

This chain uses TRBV19 with TRBJ1-5; 8 nucleotides match TRBD1. The CDR3 is 15 residues long. Germline CDR1 is LNHDA and CDR2 is SQIVND (reference sequence). The junction had 8 bases not matched to a gene; V was cut back by 6 bases and J by 4 bases. The CDR3 sequence: CASRGDRGGNQPQHF. The CDR3 DNA follows: TGTGCCAGTAGGGGAGACAGGGGCGGGAATCAGCCCCAGCATTTT.

The gene calls are TRBV5-1 and TRBJ1-1; TRBD1 is a possible D gene (6 bases). Trimming removed 5 bases from V and 1 base from J, with 12 bases in between. This CDR3 spans 14 amino acids. Germline loops: CDR1 SGHRS, CDR2 YFSETQ. In nucleotides, the CDR3 is TGCGCCAGCAGTTTAGGGGGGCCGAACACTGAAGCTTTCTTT. Its translation: CASSLGGPNTEAFF.

This clone was counted a single time. The chain is built from TRBV10-1 and TRBJ2-2, with D possibly matching TRBD1 (6 bases). The germline CDR1 and CDR2 sequences are WNHNN and SYGVQD (reference sequence). The V end was cut by 3 bases, the J end by 7 bases, with 24 bases between. The CDR3 is 18 amino acids. CDR3 residues: CASSEGLLGAVNGGELFF. CDR3 nucleotide sequence: TGCGCCAGCAGTGAAGGTCTGCTGGGGGCGGTCAACGGCGGGGAGCTGTTTTTT.

The chain is built from TRBV7-9 and TRBJ1-4; D is unclear. CDR1 is SEHNR and CDR2 is FQNEAQ in the germline V gene (reference sequence). The CDR3 consists of 16 residues. Trimming removed 5 bases from V and 5 bases from J, with 18 bases in between. CDR3 bases: TGTGCCAGCAGCCTAAAAGCTACTAGAGAGAATGAAAAACTGTTTTTT. Translation gives CASSLKATRENEKLFF.

CDR3 in amino acids: CASRLGEQYF. In DNA form, the CDR3 reads TGTGCCAGCCGGCTAGGAGAGCAGTACTTC. The rearrangement uses TRBV6-1 and TRBJ2-7; unclear D gene. Germline V lookup: CDR1 MNHNS, CDR2 SASEGT. V lost 8 bases to trimming and J lost 7 bases, with 9 bases between them. This CDR3 has 10 residues.

The gene calls are TRBV7-9 and TRBJ2-7; 10 bases are a match to TRBD2. Trimming removed 7 bases from V and 6 bases from J; junction bases left unmatched: 18. The CDR3 spans 17 residues. CDR1 SEHNR and CDR2 FQNEAQ come from the germline V gene (reference sequence). This chain's CDR3 is CASTQGRLAGPLSEQYF. CDR3 coding DNA: TGTGCCAGCACCCAGGGAAGACTAGCGGGCCCACTCAGCGAGCAGTACTTC.

The CDR3 reads CSVGKGAGYGYTF. CDR3 DNA: TGCAGCGTTGGTAAGGGGGCCGGCTATGGCTACACCTTC. The gene calls are TRBV29-1 and TRBJ1-2; TRBD1 agrees at 7 bases. This CDR3 spans 13 amino acids. CDR1 and CDR2 from the germline V gene are SQVTM and ANQGSEA. V shed 4 bases, J shed 4 bases, and the junction held 6 bases outside the gene matches.

This chain connects TRBV7-6 to TRBJ2-5; D not certain. CDR1 is SGHVS, CDR2 FNYEAQ, per germline. Trimming left V 5 bases short and J 4 bases short, with 11 bases between. This CDR3 spans 13 amino acids. The CDR3, as DNA: TGTGCCAGCAGCCCAAGGCTAGGAGAGACCCAGTACTTC. Amino acid sequence: CASSPRLGETQYF.

This chain uses TRBV27 with TRBJ1-4; no definite D call. Per germline, CDR1 MNHEY and CDR2 SMNVEV (reference sequence). V lost 6 bases to trimming and J lost 5 bases, with 13 bases between them. The CDR3 spans 14 residues. The CDR3 DNA reads TGTGCCAGCAGAGTTGGGCAGTCGAATGAAAAACTGTTTTTT. Encoded protein: CASRVGQSNEKLFF.

This clone was counted only a few times. V and J are TRBV19 and TRBJ1-1; D is possibly TRBD1 (5 bases). Trimming stripped 7 bases from V and 7 bases from J, with 13 bases between. Germline V CDR1 and CDR2: LNHDA, SQIVND (reference sequence). The CDR3 contains 12 residues. Here the CDR3 DNA reads TGTGCCAGTATTTCCAGGGCTGATGAAGCTTTCTTT. Its translation: CASISRADEAFF.

The rearrangement joins TRBV19 to TRBJ2-3; TRBD2 aligns across 12 bases. Looked up from germline, CDR1 is LNHDA and CDR2 is SQIVND (reference sequence). Trimming cost V 11 bases and J 6 bases; bases outside gene matches: 15. There are 16 residues in the CDR3. For the CDR3, the DNA is TGTGCCTCCAGTATTACTAGCGGGAGGCCCTCCGATACGCAGTATTTT. This translates into CASSITSGRPSDTQYF. The full variable domain, with the rest looked up from reference TRBV19 and TRBJ2-3, is DGGITQSPKYLFRKEGQNVTLSCEQNLNHDAMYWYRQDPGQGLRLIYYSQIVNDFQKGDIAEGYSVSREKKESFPLTVTSAQKNPTAFYLCASSITSGRPSDTQYFGPGTRLTVL.

The chain uses TRBV19 and TRBJ2-7; TRBD1 might be the D (6 bases). The CDR3 is 12 residues long. V was cut by 4 bases and J by 3 bases, with 7 bases left in between. Germline V gene sequence: CDR1 LNHDA, CDR2 SQIVND (reference sequence). This CDR3 reads CASSNRDYEQYF. For the CDR3, the DNA is TGTGCCAGTAGTAACAGGGACTACGAGCAGTACTTC.

The chain employs TRBV19 and TRBJ2-7; 7 nucleotides match TRBD1. CDR3 length: 14 residues. The trim removed 5 bases at V and 3 bases at J, leaving 7 bases unmatched. Germline V gives CDR1 LNHDA, CDR2 SQIVND (reference sequence). For the CDR3, the DNA is TGTGCCAGTAGTTTCGAAGGGGGCCTCTACGAGCAGTACTTC. This codes for CASSFEGGLYEQYF. Complete variable domain (other parts from reference TRBV19 and TRBJ2-7): DGGITQSPKYLFRKEGQNVTLSCEQNLNHDAMYWYRQDPGQGLRLIYYSQIVNDFQKGDIAEGYSVSREKKESFPLTVTSAQKNPTAFYLCASSFEGGLYEQYFGPGTRLTVT.